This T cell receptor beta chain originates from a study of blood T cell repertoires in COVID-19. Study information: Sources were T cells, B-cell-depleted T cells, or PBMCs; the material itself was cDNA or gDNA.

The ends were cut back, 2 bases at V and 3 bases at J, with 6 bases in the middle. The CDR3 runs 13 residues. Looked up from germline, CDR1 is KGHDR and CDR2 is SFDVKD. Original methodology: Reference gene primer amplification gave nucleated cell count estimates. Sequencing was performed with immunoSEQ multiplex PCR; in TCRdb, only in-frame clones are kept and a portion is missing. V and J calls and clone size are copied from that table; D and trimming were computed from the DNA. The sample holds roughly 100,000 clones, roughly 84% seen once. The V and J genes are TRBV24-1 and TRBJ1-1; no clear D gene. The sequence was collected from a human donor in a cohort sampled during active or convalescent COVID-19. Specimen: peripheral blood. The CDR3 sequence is CATSDSRYTEAFF. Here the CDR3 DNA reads TGTGCCACCAGTGATTCCCGGTACACTGAAGCTTTCTTT.